These T cell receptor beta chains were read from a single sample in a study of T cells after posttransplantation cyclophosphamide. TCRdb's table, derived via immunoSEQ multiplex PCR, lists solely in-frame clones and lacks some. The table lists some 54,000 clones, around 94% of them singletons. Sequencing was done on a sample of PBMCs. The origin of the receptors is a woman aged 30 to 39 in good health and a related stem cell transplant donor. The CDR3 runs from the conserved cysteine through the conserved F or W. Each record gives: D gene, V gene, clone size, J gene, CDR3 DNA, CDR3 protein. A D gene is named only where the DNA matches it firmly. Size is omitted from some rows. Given values are once, few, many or a class for expanded clones.

>NA|TRBV18|once|TRBJ2-5
TGTGCCAGCTCACCACCGGGGAGACAAGAGACCCAGTACTTC
CASSPPGRQETQYF
>TRBD1|TRBV30|NA|TRBJ1-5
TGTGCCTGGAGTGTGGACCGGACAGGGTTTAATAGCAATCAGCCCCAGCATTTT
CAWSVDRTGFNSNQPQHF
>TRBD2|TRBV25-1|NA|TRBJ2-1
TGTGCCAGCAGTGAACCCAGGACTAGCGGGGGGACCTACAATGAGCAGTTCTTC
CASSEPRTSGGTYNEQFF
>TRBD1|TRBV5-1|NA|TRBJ2-5
TGCGCCAGCAGCACCCAGGGGGACCAAGAGACCCAGTACTTC
CASSTQGDQETQYF
>TRBD1|TRBV4-1|NA|TRBJ1-5
TGCGCCAGCAGCCAGGACAGGGATCAGCCCCAGCATTTT
CASSQDRDQPQHF
>TRBD2|TRBV30|NA|TRBJ2-5
TGTGCCTGGAGTGTAACCGCTAGCGGGGCGGAGACCCAGTACTTC
CAWSVTASGAETQYF
>NA|TRBV5-4|NA|TRBJ1-4
TGTGCCAGCAGCCAGGATCTTCGGAGGGAAAAACTGTTTTTT
CASSQDLRREKLFF
>TRBD2|TRBV5-1|NA|TRBJ2-5
TGCGCCAGCAGGGGGACTAACCCCCAAGAGACCCAGTACTTC
CASRGTNPQETQYF
>NA|TRBV5-1|NA|TRBJ1-3
TGCGCCAGCAGCTTGCAGGCCGGGGAGGGCACCATATATTTT
CASSLQAGEGTIYF
>TRBD1|TRBV9|NA|TRBJ2-7
TGTGCCAGCAGCTCTAGAACAGGGGACCTCGCCTACGAGCAGTACTTC
CASSSRTGDLAYEQYF
>NA|TRBV6-5|NA|TRBJ2-7
TGTGCCAGCAGCCGATCGGGAGCCGAGCAGTACTTC
CASSRSGAEQYF
>NA|TRBV25-1|few|TRBJ1-5
TGTGCCAGCAGTGAAACAGGGAGCAATCAGCCCCAGCATTTT
CASSETGSNQPQHF
>NA|TRBV7-8|NA|TRBJ1-2
TGTGCCAGCAGCTTAACCAGGGTCCCCAAGGGTGGCTACACCTTC
CASSLTRVPKGGYTF
>TRBD2|TRBV2|once|TRBJ2-2
TGTGCCAGCGGGGCGGGGGGTCACGGGGAGCTGTTTTTT
CASGAGGHGELFF
>NA|TRBV7-2|NA|TRBJ1-1
TGTGCCAGCAGCTTAGCGCTTGGGGGGGGGATGAACACTGAAGCTTTCTTT
CASSLALGGGMNTEAFF
>TRBD2|TRBV30|NA|TRBJ2-1
TGTGCCTGGGGGGCGGGGGGAAGCTCCTACAATGAGCAGTTCTTC
CAWGAGGSSYNEQFF
>NA|TRBV19|NA|TRBJ1-4
TGTGCCAGTAGCGAGAGTCCCGGGGCAACTAATGAAAAACTGTTTTTT
CASSESPGATNEKLFF
>NA|TRBV2|NA|TRBJ2-7
TGTGCCAGCACGGGGACGGGAGACTACGAGCAGTACTTC
CASTGTGDYEQYF
>TRBD1|TRBV5-1|NA|TRBJ2-1
TGCGCCAGCAGCTTAGGACAGGGGTACAATGAGCAGTTCTTC
CASSLGQGYNEQFF
>TRBD2|TRBV11-3|NA|TRBJ2-5
TGTGCCAGCAGCCCGACTAGCGGGGGGCCCAAGTACTTC
CASSPTSGGPKYF
>NA|TRBV4-1|NA|TRBJ1-4
TGCGCCAGCAGCCAGAGCAGGGGCACTGGTGGGACAACTAATGAAAAACTGTTTTTT
CASSQSRGTGGTTNEKLFF
>TRBD1|TRBV28|NA|TRBJ2-7
TGTGCCAGCAGTCCCCGGGACAGGGAGAGCCAGTACTTC
CASSPRDRESQYF
>TRBD1|TRBV19|NA|TRBJ1-1
TGTGCCAGTAGACAGGGGACCACTGAAGCTTTCTTT
CASRQGTTEAFF
>NA|TRBV30|NA|TRBJ1-5
TGTGCCTGGAGGGGGGGACTGAGTAGCAATCAGCCCCAGCATTTT
CAWRGGLSSNQPQHF
>TRBD2|TRBV7-3|NA|TRBJ2-7
TGTGCCAGCAGCTTAAGGGCTAGCGGGTCCTACGAGCAGTACTTC
CASSLRASGSYEQYF
>NA|TRBV5-6|NA|TRBJ1-6
TGTGCCAGCAGCCCCGAGCCGGGGGACGGTTCACCCCTCCACTTT
CASSPEPGDGSPLHF
>NA|TRBV9|NA|TRBJ2-7
TGTGCCAGCAGCGTAGGGGGGCAGGTAACTTCCTACGAGCAGTACTTC
CASSVGGQVTSYEQYF
>NA|TRBV6-6|NA|TRBJ1-3
TGTGCCAGCAGTCCCTTCGGTACTCTTGAAAACACCATATATTTT
CASSPFGTLENTIYF
>TRBD2|TRBV2|NA|TRBJ2-3
TGTGCCAGCAGGGGGGGACTAGCGGGGGGGCCCGGTACGCAGTATTTT
CASRGGLAGGPGTQYF
>NA|TRBV7-2|NA|TRBJ1-6
TGTGCCAGCAGCACACCCCCAGGGACCTATAATTCACCCCTCCACTTT
CASSTPPGTYNSPLHF
>TRBD2|TRBV19|NA|TRBJ2-1
TGTGCCAGTAGTATCCTAGCGGGGGATTACAATGAGCAGTTCTTC
CASSILAGDYNEQFF
>NA|TRBV19|NA|TRBJ1-5
TGTGCCAGTAGTATAGACAGGGATGGGCAGCCCCAGCATTTT
CASSIDRDGQPQHF
>NA|TRBV9|few|TRBJ1-5
TGTGCCAGCAGCGCAACGAGGGGGGGGGCACCCGCCAATCAGCCCCAGCATTTT
CASSATRGGAPANQPQHF
>TRBD1|TRBV5-4|NA|TRBJ1-1
TGTGCCAGCAGCTTGGGGAACAGGGGAGCGGACACTGAAGCTTTCTTT
CASSLGNRGADTEAFF
>NA|TRBV11-2|NA|TRBJ2-7
TGTGCCAGCAGCTCCGTAGGAGGGACTTACTACGAGCAGTACTTC
CASSSVGGTYYEQYF
>NA|TRBV7-2|NA|TRBJ2-7
TGTGCCAGCAGCTTAGACTCCGGGGGGCCGGTCTACGAGCAGTACTTC
CASSLDSGGPVYEQYF
>NA|TRBV9|NA|TRBJ1-1
TGTGCCAGCAGCGTAGAAAATAATCGAGGTACTGAAGCTTTCTTT
CASSVENNRGTEAFF
>NA|TRBV7-6|NA|TRBJ1-3
TGTGCCAGCAGCTTAGATGCGGGTAACTCTGGAAACACCATATATTTT
CASSLDAGNSGNTIYF
>NA|TRBV4-1|NA|TRBJ2-7
TGCGCCAGCAGCCAGCCAGGGCAGGTCTACGAGCAGTACTTC
CASSQPGQVYEQYF